The 3 T cell receptor beta chains below all came from one sample that was sequenced in a study of early stage breast cancer tumors. Sequenced by immunoSEQ multiplex PCR; TCRdb stores in-frame clones only, minus some. There are 8,500 to 10,000 clones in the sample; about 64% occur only once, and more than 15% lies in the top ten. Sequenced sample: normal breast tissue next to the tumor. The receptor source for this set is a person aged 55 to 75 with breast cancer.

This clone was counted only a few times. V is TRBV2 and J is TRBJ2-7, with 12 bases matching TRBD2. The ends lost 8 bases at V and 7 bases at J; junction bases unmatched: 9. CDR3 length: 14 amino acids. The germline V gene has CDR1 SNHLY and CDR2 FYNNEI. The CDR3 reads CASRRLAGAEEQYF. CDR3 nucleotide sequence: TGTGCCAGCCGTCGACTAGCGGGAGCTGAAGAGCAGTACTTC. Filled out from reference TRBV2 and TRBJ2-7, the complete variable domain reads EPEVTQTPSHQVTQMGQEVILRCVPISNHLYFYWYRQILGQKVEFLVSFYNNEISEKSEIFDDQFSVERPDGSNFTLKIRSTKLEDSAMYFCASRRLAGAEEQYFGPGTRLTVT.

V is TRBV6-1 and J is TRBJ2-2, with TRBD2 matching 12 bases. V dropped 2 bases and J dropped 6; count of bases not matched to a gene: 10. Germline CDR1 reads MNHNS; CDR2 reads SASEGT. The CDR3 covers 18 residues. The CDR3 spells CASSEPPGLAGMAGELFF. The CDR3 coding sequence is TGTGCCAGCAGTGAACCCCCCGGACTAGCGGGGATGGCCGGGGAGCTGTTTTTT.

The V gene is TRBV28, the J gene TRBJ2-1, with D perhaps matching TRBD2 (6 bases). Germline-derived CDR1 and CDR2 are MDHEN and SYDVKM. The CDR3 has 16 residues. The V gene lost 3 bases and the J gene lost 3 bases, with 15 bases spanning the gap. Here the CDR3 DNA reads TGTGCCAGCAGTTTCCTAGCGCCCCGGGGCTACAATGAGCAGTTCTTC. Protein: CASSFLAPRGYNEQFF.